The entry below gives a single T cell receptor (beta chain) sequence along with its context. The entry originates in a study of blood T cells in healthy people across ages. The authors ran a second PCR of about 6 to 12 cycles using a sample-barcoded 5' primer and a J-beta primer mix. From the 5' RACE reads, TCRdb called clonotypes with MiXCR, one entry per CDR3 protein. The sample lists about 1.1 million distinct CDR3 sequences, about two fifths occurring once. V lost 5 bases, J lost 4 bases, and 6 bases stayed unmatched. Germline CDR1 DFQATT, CDR2 SNEGSKA (reference sequence). There are 13 residues in the CDR3.

The rearrangement uses TRBV20-1 and TRBJ2-5; TRBD2 agrees at 8 bases. This receptor was taken from a man aged 18 to 29 in good health. The sequencing sample was made of blood. The CDR3 here is CSAVERGRETQYF. The CDR3 DNA sequence: TGCAGTGCTGTCGAGCGGGGGCGAGAGACCCAGTACTTC.